This T cell receptor (beta chain) comes out of a study of post-analysis software for immune sequencing data. Study-level background: Several disease courses (relapsing-remitting, secondary progressive and progressive-relapsing) of multiple sclerosis were included.

Findings and limits, study-wide: Patients carried roughly 5 TRBV segments more frequently than controls did, and TRBV5-6, TRBV5-1 and TRBV20-1 were among them. F measure clustering grouped samples strongly by preparation batch. Normalized Chao1 diversity was significantly reduced in patients versus controls.

The CDR3 spans 15 residues. V lost 6 bases, J lost 6 bases, and 11 bases stayed unmatched. Germline V gene lookup returns CDR1 ENHRY and CDR2 SYGVKD. This clonotype was counted between two and nine times. Its specificity is unknown. Presence of unique molecular identifiers characterized the TCR beta cDNA libraries. Between about 0.85 and 11 million T cells gave rise to roughly 0.5 million cDNA molecules. From the PCR reads, TCRdb called clonotypes with MiXCR, one entry per CDR3 protein. The sample lists 550,000 to 700,000 distinct CDR3 sequences, 44% occurring once. The chain uses TRBV10-3 and TRBJ2-1; TRBD2 aligns across 7 bases. Input material: blood. The sequence was obtained from a girl between 5 and 17 years old with multiple sclerosis. The CDR3 bases are TGTGCCATCAGCCGAAGCGGGGAGGGTTCCAATGAGCAGTTCTTC. This translates into CAISRSGEGSNEQFF.